This passage covers 28 T cell receptor beta chains from one sample sequenced in a study of blood T cell repertoires in COVID-19. Sequencing was performed with immunoSEQ multiplex PCR; in TCRdb, only in-frame clones are kept and a portion is missing. The sample includes 140,000 to 150,000 clones, around 83% seen only once; the top ten take roughly 10%. Sequencing input: peripheral blood. Receptors originate from a man aged 55 to 70 with active or convalescent COVID-19.

The chain carries TRBV5-4 and TRBJ2-3; D possibly corresponds to TRBD2 (6 bases). This CDR3 contains 15 residues. The V gene's germline CDR1 is SGHNT and CDR2 YYREEE (reference sequence). The V end lost 4 bases, the J end lost 0 bases, and 12 bases lay between the germline ends. CDR3: CASSPTAGSTDTQYF. The CDR3 DNA reads as TGTGCCAGCAGCCCTACAGCGGGTAGCACAGATACGCAGTATTTT.

The chain has TRBV7-6 and TRBJ1-1; possible D gene TRBD1, 6 bases. This CDR3 region has 14 residues. Per germline, CDR1 SGHVS and CDR2 FNYEAQ. V gave up 2 bases and J gave up 1 base, with 8 bases separating them. The CDR3 is CASSLLGQNTEAFF. DNA for the CDR3: TGTGCCAGCAGCTTACTGGGACAGAACACTGAAGCTTTCTTT.

The V call is TRBV2, the J call TRBJ1-2; 7 bases are a match to TRBD1. Germline values: CDR1 SNHLY, CDR2 FYNNEI. V lost 4 bases, J lost 6 bases, and 11 bases stayed unmatched. This CDR3 spans 15 amino acids. Here the CDR3 reads CASSVPQGKINGYTF. Written as DNA, the CDR3 is TGTGCCAGCAGTGTTCCACAGGGGAAAATCAATGGCTACACCTTC.

This chain connects TRBV4-1 to TRBJ2-1, with D uncertain. The V end was cut by 2 bases, the J end by 5 bases, with 10 bases between. CDR1 is MGHRA, CDR2 YSYEKL, per germline. This CDR3 region has 14 residues. CDR3 coding DNA: TGCGCCAGCAGCCAACCCACACAAAACAATGAGCAGTTCTTC. Translated: CASSQPTQNNEQFF.

J is TRBJ1-1 and V is TRBV10-2, with D uncertain. The length of the CDR3 is 12 residues. The V end was cut by 6 bases, the J end by 4 bases, with 9 bases between. Germline CDR1 and CDR2: WSHSY and SAAADI. CDR3 coding DNA: TGCGCCAGCAGGGAGATAGTCACTGAAGCTTTCTTT. This encodes CASREIVTEAFF.

This rearrangement joins TRBV30 to TRBJ2-5; no firm D call. Germline V gene sequence: CDR1 GTSNPN, CDR2 SVGIG (reference sequence). This CDR3 spans 11 amino acids. V was shortened by 4 bases and J by 3 bases, with 6 bases between the two germline ends. The CDR3 DNA sequence: TGTGCCTGGAATCTTGAAGAGACCCAGTACTTC. The encoded protein is CAWNLEETQYF.

The J gene is TRBJ1-5, the V gene TRBV18; 7 bases are shared with TRBD1. Germline V gene lookup returns CDR1 KGHSH and CDR2 LQKENI. The length of the CDR3 is 15 residues. V shed 5 bases, J shed 3 bases, and the junction held 7 bases outside the gene matches. CDR3 nucleotide sequence: TGTGCCAGCTCAAAGACCGGGACAGACAATCAGCCCCAGCATTTT. It is translated as CASSKTGTDNQPQHF.

This chain connects TRBV5-1 to TRBJ2-1; tentatively, D is TRBD1 (5 bases). The germline V and J ends were trimmed by 0 bases and 7 bases, with 11 bases remaining between them. Germline loops: CDR1 SGHRS, CDR2 YFSETQ. The CDR3 is made up of 14 amino acids. DNA for the CDR3: TGCGCCAGCAGCTTGGCCTTAGGGGATAATGAGCAGTTCTTC. Translated: CASSLALGDNEQFF.

Here the CDR3 reads CASSQHLGAGYNYGYTF. CDR3 nucleotide sequence: TGCGCCAGCAGTCAGCACCTTGGGGCAGGTTATAACTATGGCTACACCTTC. The chain combines TRBV23-1 with TRBJ1-2; a possible D gene is TRBD1 (5 bases). TRBV23-1 is identified as an open reading frame with a role that is uncertain. V was pared by 3 bases and J by 1 base, with 18 bases between. The CDR3 has 17 residues.

This clone was seen a few times. The chain couples TRBV6-5 to TRBJ2-1; TRBD2 matches at 10 bases. V dropped 5 bases and J dropped 7; count of bases not matched to a gene: 5. The germline V gene encodes CDR1 MNHEY and CDR2 SVGAGI. The CDR3 is 14 residues long. The CDR3 loop reads CASSLAGVVNEQFF. CDR3 DNA: TGTGCCAGCAGTCTAGCGGGAGTGGTTAATGAGCAGTTCTTC.

The chain combines TRBV28 with TRBJ2-7, with 8 bases lining up with TRBD1. CDR1 is MDHEN and CDR2 is SYDVKM in the germline V gene. The J segment lost 0 bases and the V segment lost 4 bases, leaving 23 bases of the junction unmatched. CDR3 size: 21 residues. The CDR3 sequence is CASSSGYRGTSRAPLSYEQYV. CDR3 DNA sequence: TGTGCCAGCAGTTCCGGCTACAGGGGGACTTCCAGGGCCCCCCTCTCCTACGAGCAGTACGTC.

The chain is built from TRBV30 and TRBJ2-6; D is uncertain. The CDR3 has 13 residues. Germline V gene data show CDR1 as GTSNPN and CDR2 as SVGIG (reference sequence). Trimming cost V 4 bases and J 0 bases, with 4 bases left between them. In nucleotides, the CDR3 is TGTGCCTGGACAGGCTCTGGGGCCAACGTCCTGACTTTC. Residues: CAWTGSGANVLTF.

J is TRBJ2-3 and V is TRBV5-5; D possibly corresponds to TRBD2 (7 bases). CDR1 SGHKS and CDR2 YYEKEE come from the germline V gene (reference sequence). The V and J ends lost 0 bases and 6 bases respectively, with 17 bases between them. This CDR3 is built from 16 residues. CDR3 protein: CASSLVWGGPGDTQYF. CDR3 bases: TGTGCCAGCAGCTTGGTGTGGGGGGGCCCTGGCGATACGCAGTATTTT.

This clone was observed a few times. The chain uses TRBV30 and TRBJ2-2; D gene uncertain. The CDR3 length is 13 residues. Germline V gives CDR1 GTSNPN, CDR2 SVGIG (reference sequence). Trimming took off 2 bases at V and 2 bases at J, with 6 bases between the two ends. In nucleotides, the CDR3 is TGTGCCTGGAGTTTCACAAACACCGGGGAGCTGTTTTTT. Translation: CAWSFTNTGELFF.

The CDR3 loop reads CASINRDRGTDTQYF. The CDR3, as DNA: TGTGCCAGTATAAACCGGGACAGGGGCACAGATACGCAGTATTTT. The rearrangement links TRBV19 to TRBJ2-3, with 9 bases aligning to TRBD1. Trimming took 7 bases from V and 1 from J; bases not matched to a gene: 6. CDR3 length: 15 residues. CDR1 is LNHDA, CDR2 SQIVND, per germline (reference sequence).

The V and J genes are TRBV11-2 and TRBJ1-3; 9 positions agree with TRBD1. The CDR3 length is 16 residues. Germline assignment: CDR1 SGHAT and CDR2 FQNNGV. V dropped 3 bases and J dropped 1; count of bases not matched to a gene: 4. The CDR3 DNA reads as TGTGCCAGCAGCTTCGGGACAGGGTTGTCTGGAAACACCATATATTTT. Protein product: CASSFGTGLSGNTIYF.

The rearrangement uses TRBV9 and TRBJ1-1; TRBD1 might be the D (5 bases). Trimming cost V 4 bases and J 4 bases, with 20 bases left between them. This CDR3 comprises 16 residues. From germline, CDR1 is SGDLS and CDR2 YYNGEE. The CDR3 loop reads CASSQTGGARSTEAFF. In DNA, the CDR3 is TGTGCCAGCAGCCAGACGGGAGGGGCGCGAAGCACTGAAGCTTTCTTT.

The V call is TRBV14, the J call TRBJ1-1; TRBD1 is a possible D gene (6 bases). In germline, CDR1 is SGHDN, CDR2 FVKESK. The germline V and J ends were trimmed by 3 bases and 3 bases, with 14 bases remaining between them. This CDR3 is built from 15 residues. The CDR3: CASSHGGAQDTEAFF. As DNA, the CDR3 is TGTGCCAGCAGCCATGGGGGGGCGCAGGACACTGAAGCTTTCTTT.

V is TRBV10-2 and J is TRBJ1-5; perhaps TRBD1 as D (5 bases). The germline CDR1 and CDR2 sequences are WSHSY and SAAADI. V lost 3 bases, J lost 2 bases, and 11 bases lay in between. The CDR3 contains 15 residues. The CDR3: CASSEIPGGNQPQHF. CDR3 DNA sequence: TGCGCCAGCAGTGAAATCCCGGGGGGCAATCAGCCCCAGCATTTT.

V and J are TRBV4-3 and TRBJ1-1; D possibly corresponds to TRBD1 (5 bases). Per the germline V gene, CDR1 is LGHNA and CDR2 is YSLEER. The CDR3 contains 15 residues. V was shortened by 3 bases and J by 5 bases, with 16 bases between the two germline ends. In DNA, the CDR3 is TGCGCCAGCAGCCATAACCGAGGGGAGGGGACTGAAGCTTTCTTT. Amino acid sequence: CASSHNRGEGTEAFF.

This chain uses TRBV11-3 with TRBJ1-4, with a tentative D call TRBD1 (6 bases). Germline assignment: CDR1 SGHNT and CDR2 YENEEA. Trimming took off 3 bases at V and 6 bases at J, with 17 bases between the two ends. CDR3 length equals 16 residues. This CDR3 is CASSFVSGARDEKLFF. As DNA, the CDR3 is TGTGCCAGCAGCTTTGTTTCAGGGGCGCGGGATGAAAAACTGTTTTTT.

The chain couples TRBV20-1 to TRBJ1-1, with D unclear. CDR1 DFQATT and CDR2 SNEGSKA come from the germline V gene (reference sequence). The CDR3 runs to 11 residues. V shed 6 bases and J shed 1 base, with 6 bases lying between them. The CDR3 DNA sequence: TGCAGTGCCCCAGAGAACACTGAAGCTTTCTTT. The encoded protein is CSAPENTEAFF.

The rearrangement uses TRBV18 and TRBJ1-6; 11 bases fit TRBD1. This CDR3 comprises 19 residues. Germline trimming cut 3 bases from V and 3 bases from J; bases unmatched to any gene: 10. CDR1 and CDR2 (germline): KGHSH, LQKENI. This chain's CDR3 is CASSPVPGQGGNYNSPLHF. CDR3 nucleotides: TGTGCCAGCTCACCCGTCCCGGGACAGGGGGGAAACTATAATTCACCCCTCCACTTT.

The chain joins TRBV19 to TRBJ1-2; D gene uncertain. Between the trimmed V and J ends, which lost 3 bases and 1 base, there was a span of 15 bases. CDR3 length: 16 amino acids. Germline loops: CDR1 LNHDA, CDR2 SQIVND (reference sequence). The CDR3 loop is CASSIRHPIVNYGYTF. CDR3 coding DNA: TGTGCCAGTAGTATCAGACACCCGATCGTTAACTATGGCTACACCTTC.

This chain uses TRBV7-2 with TRBJ2-2; D may be TRBD2 (6 bases). V was shortened by 5 bases and J by 2 bases, with 15 bases between the two germline ends. The CDR3 spans 16 residues. Germline CDR1 is SGHTA and CDR2 is FQGNSA. The CDR3 protein is CASSGGFEYNTGELFF. The CDR3 DNA reads TGTGCCAGCAGCGGAGGGTTTGAGTATAACACCGGGGAGCTGTTTTTT. The entire variable domain, with the rest obtained from reference TRBV7-2 and TRBJ2-2, is as follows: GAGVSQSPSNKVTEKGKDVELRCDPISGHTALYWYRQSLGQGLEFLIYFQGNSAPDKSGLPSDRFSAERTGGSVSTLTIQRTQQEDSAVYLCASSGGFEYNTGELFFGEGSRLTVL.

This clone was seen once. V usage is TRBV4-3 and J usage is TRBJ1-2, with D uncertain. Trimming took 0 bases from V and 2 from J, leaving 4 bases between them. This CDR3 is 13 amino acids long. The germline V gene has CDR1 LGHNA and CDR2 YSLEER. The CDR3 DNA sequence: TGCGCCAGCAGCCAAGATGAGAACTATGGCTACACCTTC. Residues: CASSQDENYGYTF.

The V call is TRBV11-2, the J call TRBJ1-1, with D possibly being TRBD1 (6 bases). V lost 0 bases, J lost 1 base, and 15 bases lay in between. CDR3 length equals 17 residues. From germline, CDR1 is SGHAT and CDR2 FQNNGV. The CDR3 reads CASSLERWGQRNTEAFF. DNA for the CDR3: TGTGCCAGCAGCTTAGAACGCTGGGGGCAGAGGAACACTGAAGCTTTCTTT.

The gene calls are TRBV7-9 and TRBJ2-1; D perhaps matches TRBD1 (6 bases). Per the germline V gene, CDR1 is SEHNR and CDR2 is FQNEAQ (reference sequence). V was cut by 0 bases and J by 8 bases, with 17 bases left in between. This CDR3 is built from 16 residues. The CDR3 reads CASSLALTGFGDEQFF. DNA for the CDR3: TGTGCCAGCAGCTTAGCGCTTACAGGGTTTGGGGATGAGCAGTTCTTC.